This T cell receptor beta chain was identified in a study of T cell changes during pregnancy in multiple sclerosis. Profiling relied on immunoSEQ multiplex PCR, and the TCRdb table lists in-frame clones only, not all of them. The table lists about 56,000 clones, approximately 86% of them singletons. The V and J ends lost 8 bases and 9 bases respectively, with 25 bases between them. Looked up from germline, CDR1 is MNHNS and CDR2 is SASEGT. The CDR3 length is 15 residues. The source of this sequence is a female donor with multiple sclerosis, enrolled in a pregnancy study. V is TRBV6-1 and J is TRBJ2-5, with D perhaps matching TRBD1 (5 bases). The sample in question was CD4+ T cells from peripheral blood mononuclear cells, obtained in the third trimester of pregnancy. Here the CDR3 reads CASRRNVPPVGAQYF. CDR3 nucleotides: TGTGCCAGCCGAAGAAACGTCCCACCAGTAGGGGCCCAGTACTTC.